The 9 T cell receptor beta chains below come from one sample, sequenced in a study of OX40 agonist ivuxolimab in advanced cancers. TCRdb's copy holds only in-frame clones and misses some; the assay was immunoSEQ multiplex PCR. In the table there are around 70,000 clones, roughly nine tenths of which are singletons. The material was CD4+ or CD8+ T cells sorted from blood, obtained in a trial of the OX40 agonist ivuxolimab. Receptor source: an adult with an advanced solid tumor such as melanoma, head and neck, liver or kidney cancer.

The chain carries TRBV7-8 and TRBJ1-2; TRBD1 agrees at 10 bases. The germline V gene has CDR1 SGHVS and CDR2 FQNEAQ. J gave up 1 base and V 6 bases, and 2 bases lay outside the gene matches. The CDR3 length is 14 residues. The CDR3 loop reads CASRRDRGNYGYTF. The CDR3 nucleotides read TGTGCCAGCAGGAGGGACAGGGGTAACTATGGCTACACCTTC.

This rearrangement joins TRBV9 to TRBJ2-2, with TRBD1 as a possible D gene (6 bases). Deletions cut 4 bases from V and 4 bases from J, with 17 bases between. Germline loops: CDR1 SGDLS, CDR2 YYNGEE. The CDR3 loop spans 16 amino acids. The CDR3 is CASSPRQVPATGELFF. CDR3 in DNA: TGTGCCAGCAGCCCCCGACAGGTCCCCGCCACCGGGGAGCTGTTTTTT.

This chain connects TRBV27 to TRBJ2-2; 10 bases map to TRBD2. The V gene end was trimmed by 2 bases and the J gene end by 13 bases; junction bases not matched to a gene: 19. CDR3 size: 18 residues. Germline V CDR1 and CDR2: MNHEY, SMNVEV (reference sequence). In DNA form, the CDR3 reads TGTGCCAGCAGTTTAGATAGCGGGGGGTATCTAATTCCCTCGGGGCTGTTTTTT. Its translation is CASSLDSGGYLIPSGLFF.

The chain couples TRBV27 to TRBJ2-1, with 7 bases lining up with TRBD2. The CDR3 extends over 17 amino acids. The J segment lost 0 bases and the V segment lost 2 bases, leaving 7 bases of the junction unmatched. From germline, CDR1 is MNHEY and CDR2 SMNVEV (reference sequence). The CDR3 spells CASSLLAGLNSYNEQFF. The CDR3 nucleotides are TGTGCCAGCAGTTTACTTGCGGGACTAAACTCCTACAATGAGCAGTTCTTC.

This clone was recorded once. The CDR3 region is CASGGDREGNTEAFF. CDR3 DNA: TGTGCTAGTGGTGGGGACAGGGAGGGGAACACTGAAGCTTTCTTT. J is TRBJ1-1 and V is TRBV12-5; 9 bases map to TRBD1. V trimming: 5 bases; J trimming: 1 base; junction bases outside the gene matches: 5. This CDR3 contains 15 residues. Looked up from germline, CDR1 is LGHNT and CDR2 is FRNRAP.

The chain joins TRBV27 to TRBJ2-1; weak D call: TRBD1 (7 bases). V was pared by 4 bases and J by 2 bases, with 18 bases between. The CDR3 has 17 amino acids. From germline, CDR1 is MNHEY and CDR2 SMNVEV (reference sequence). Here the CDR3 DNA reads TGTGCCAGCAGTTGGGGGGCAGGGGGGTTACCCTACAATGAGCAGTTCTTC. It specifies CASSWGAGGLPYNEQFF.

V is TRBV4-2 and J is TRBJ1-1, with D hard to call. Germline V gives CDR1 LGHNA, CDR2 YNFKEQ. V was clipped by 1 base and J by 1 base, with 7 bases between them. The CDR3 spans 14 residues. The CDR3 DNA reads TGTGCCAGCAGCCAAGTAGAGGGGAACACTGAAGCTTTCTTT. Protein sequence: CASSQVEGNTEAFF.

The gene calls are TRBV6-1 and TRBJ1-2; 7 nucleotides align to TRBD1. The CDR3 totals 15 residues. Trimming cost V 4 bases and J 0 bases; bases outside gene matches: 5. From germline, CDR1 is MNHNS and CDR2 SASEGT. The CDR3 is CASSAYRGPNYGYTF. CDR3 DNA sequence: TGTGCCAGCAGTGCCTACAGGGGCCCTAACTATGGCTACACCTTC.

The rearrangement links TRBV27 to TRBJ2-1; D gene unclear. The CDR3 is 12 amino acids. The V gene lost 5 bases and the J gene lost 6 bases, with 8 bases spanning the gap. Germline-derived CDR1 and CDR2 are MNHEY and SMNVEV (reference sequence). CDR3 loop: CASSPPGNEQFF. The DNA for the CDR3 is TGTGCCAGCAGTCCCCCGGGCAATGAGCAGTTCTTC.